These T cell receptor beta chains were read from a single sample in a study of Ad26.COV2.S vaccination and SARS-CoV-2 variants. TCRdb's table, derived via immunoSEQ multiplex PCR, lists solely in-frame clones and lacks some. The data contain roughly 700,000 clones, 80% to 90% of them singletons. This specimen consisted of peripheral blood, obtained in a trial of Ad26.COV2.S vaccine versus placebo. All receptors come from a person aged 18 to 59 who received the Ad26.COV2.S COVID-19 vaccine or a placebo. CDR3s include the opening cysteine and the closing phenylalanine or tryptophan. A D gene is named only where the DNA matches it firmly. Only some rows state a clone size, as once, few, many or a class for expanded clones.

V: TRBV12-3/TRBV12-4; D: NA; size: few; J: TRBJ1-5; DNA: TGTGCCAGCAGTTTAGATAGCAATCAGCCCCAGCATTTT; CDR3: CASSLDSNQPQHF
V: TRBV15; D: TRBD1; size: NA; J: TRBJ2-7; DNA: TGTGCCACCAGCAGAGATCCCGGACAGGGCTACGAGCAGTACTTC; CDR3: CATSRDPGQGYEQYF
V: TRBV24-1; D: NA; size: NA; J: TRBJ1-2; DNA: TGTGCCACCAGTGATAATGACCGCTTCTATGGCTACACCTTC; CDR3: CATSDNDRFYGYTF
V: TRBV6-5; D: NA; size: NA; J: TRBJ1-5; DNA: TGTGCCAGCAGTTACTCGGTTGTTGGCAATCAGCCCCAGCATTTT; CDR3: CASSYSVVGNQPQHF
V: TRBV25-1; D: NA; size: NA; J: TRBJ1-1; DNA: TGTGCCAGCAGTGAATGGGGGACGAACACTGAAGCTTTCTTT; CDR3: CASSEWGTNTEAFF
V: TRBV5-4; D: NA; size: NA; J: TRBJ1-2; DNA: TGTGCCAGCAGCTTGGAACCTGATTTATCTTATGGCTACACCTTC; CDR3: CASSLEPDLSYGYTF
V: TRBV27; D: NA; size: NA; J: TRBJ1-6; DNA: TGTGCCAGCAGTTCCGGCTATTCGGTCTCCTATAATTCACCCCTCCACTTT; CDR3: CASSSGYSVSYNSPLHF
V: TRBV27; D: TRBD1; size: NA; J: TRBJ1-5; DNA: TGTGCCAGCAGCCTCGACAGGGGCCAGCCCCAGCATTTT; CDR3: CASSLDRGQPQHF
V: TRBV19; D: TRBD1; size: NA; J: TRBJ1-3; DNA: TGTGCCAGTAGTATTCCAGGACAGGTCAACACCATATATTTT; CDR3: CASSIPGQVNTIYF
V: TRBV3-1/TRBV3-2; D: TRBD1; size: NA; J: TRBJ1-1; DNA: TGTGCCAGCAGCTATACAGGGGATGATGGTGAAGCTTTCTTT; CDR3: CASSYTGDDGEAFF
V: TRBV24-1; D: NA; size: NA; J: TRBJ2-1; DNA: TGTGCCACCAGTGATTTATTAGGGACAACGAAGAGCGACAATGAGCAGTTCTTC; CDR3: CATSDLLGTTKSDNEQFF
V: TRBV7-2; D: TRBD1; size: NA; J: TRBJ1-4; DNA: TGTGCCAGCAGCCAGATGGGACAGGGGAGAGAAAAACTGTTTTTT; CDR3: CASSQMGQGREKLFF
V: TRBV27; D: TRBD2; size: NA; J: TRBJ2-7; DNA: TGTGCCAGCAGCCTAGCGGAGTCCTACGAGCAGTACTTC; CDR3: CASSLAESYEQYF
V: TRBV4-2; D: NA; size: NA; J: TRBJ2-7; DNA: TGTGCCAGCAGCCAAGGTCTCTGGAGCTACGAGCAGTACTTC; CDR3: CASSQGLWSYEQYF
V: TRBV30; D: TRBD2; size: NA; J: TRBJ2-1; DNA: TGTGCCTGGAGAGGCCTAGCGGGAGGCGAGCAGTTCTTC; CDR3: CAWRGLAGGEQFF
V: TRBV6-5; D: NA; size: NA; J: TRBJ1-4; DNA: TGTGCCAGCAGTTACGAAGAAGCAACTAATGAAAAACTGTTTTTT; CDR3: CASSYEEATNEKLFF
V: TRBV9; D: NA; size: NA; J: TRBJ2-3; DNA: TGTGCCAGCAGCGTAGAGGGGTCCAGGCAGTATTTT; CDR3: CASSVEGSRQYF
V: TRBV6-5; D: NA; size: NA; J: TRBJ2-7; DNA: TGTGCCAGCGGAGGGGCTGCATCCTACGAGCAGTACTTC; CDR3: CASGGAASYEQYF
V: TRBV7-2; D: TRBD2; size: NA; J: TRBJ2-3; DNA: TGTGCCAGCAGCTTCCCTAGCGGGGGGGCCTTTAGGACAGATACGCAGTATTTT; CDR3: CASSFPSGGAFRTDTQYF
V: TRBV27; D: NA; size: NA; J: TRBJ2-6; DNA: TGTGCCAGTAGGACAGACGGGTTGCACCCCAACGTCCTGACTTTC; CDR3: CASRTDGLHPNVLTF
V: TRBV7-2; D: NA; size: NA; J: TRBJ2-4; DNA: TGTGCCAGCAGCCCCGCCATGGCCAAAAACATTCAGTACTTC; CDR3: CASSPAMAKNIQYF
V: TRBV6-5; D: TRBD1; size: NA; J: TRBJ1-2; DNA: TGTGCCAGCAGCCGACCGGACAGGGATGGCTACACCTTC; CDR3: CASSRPDRDGYTF
V: TRBV18; D: NA; size: once; J: TRBJ2-1; DNA: TGTGCCAGCTCTCAACTTCATACCGGGACAAACAATGAGCAGTTCTTC; CDR3: CASSQLHTGTNNEQFF
V: TRBV18; D: TRBD1; size: NA; J: TRBJ2-1; DNA: TGTGCCAGCTCACCCCGGGACAGAGATTGGTATGAGCAGTTCTTC; CDR3: CASSPRDRDWYEQFF
V: TRBV6-4; D: NA; size: NA; J: TRBJ1-1; DNA: TGTGCCAGCAGCAAGGACCCACGGGGTAATGAAGCTTTCTTT; CDR3: CASSKDPRGNEAFF
V: TRBV11-2; D: NA; size: NA; J: TRBJ1-1; DNA: TGTGCCAGCACCCTTCAGCCGAACACTGAAGCTTTCTTT; CDR3: CASTLQPNTEAFF
V: TRBV6-5; D: TRBD1; size: NA; J: TRBJ2-7; DNA: TGTGCCAGCTCAAGGGGACAGGGGGTCGGCGAGCAGTACTTC; CDR3: CASSRGQGVGEQYF
V: TRBV5-5; D: TRBD2; size: once; J: TRBJ2-5; DNA: TGTGCCAGCAGCAGGGGACTACAAGAGACCCAGTACTTC; CDR3: CASSRGLQETQYF
V: TRBV6-1; D: NA; size: NA; J: TRBJ1-5; DNA: TGTGCCAGCAGTGAAGGAGGAGGAACCAATCAGCCCCAGCATTTT; CDR3: CASSEGGGTNQPQHF
V: TRBV6-2/TRBV6-3; D: NA; size: NA; J: TRBJ2-3; DNA: TGTGCCAGCAGTTACTGGACCACAGATACGCAGTATTTT; CDR3: CASSYWTTDTQYF
V: TRBV5-1; D: TRBD1; size: NA; J: TRBJ2-1; DNA: TGCGCCAGCAGCTCGACAGGGGTGGCGGTGTCCTACAATGAGCAGTTCTTC; CDR3: CASSSTGVAVSYNEQFF
V: TRBV18; D: NA; size: NA; J: TRBJ2-1; DNA: TGTGCCAGCTCACCGAGCCTAGACAATGAGCAGTTCTTC; CDR3: CASSPSLDNEQFF
V: TRBV7-7; D: TRBD1; size: NA; J: TRBJ2-7; DNA: TGTGCCAGCAGCCTCGGGACAGGGGTTAACTACGAGCAGTACTTC; CDR3: CASSLGTGVNYEQYF
V: TRBV30; D: NA; size: NA; J: TRBJ2-5; DNA: TGTGCCTGGAGTGTACGAGGCCGCCAAGAGACCCAGTACTTC; CDR3: CAWSVRGRQETQYF
V: TRBV5-1; D: NA; size: NA; J: TRBJ1-1; DNA: TGCGCCAGCAGCTCCGGGACGTTAAACACTGAAGCTTTCTTT; CDR3: CASSSGTLNTEAFF
V: TRBV7-9; D: NA; size: NA; J: TRBJ1-4; DNA: TGTGCCAGCAGCCAAATAGCTGGACTAATGGATAAACTGTTTTTT; CDR3: CASSQIAGLMDKLFF
V: TRBV14; D: TRBD2; size: NA; J: TRBJ2-1; DNA: TGTGCCAGCAGCGCAAAAGTAGGCTACGGCGGGAGGACCAATGAGCAGTTCTTC; CDR3: CASSAKVGYGGRTNEQFF
V: TRBV10-3; D: TRBD1; size: NA; J: TRBJ1-1; DNA: TGTGCCATCGGGGGACAGGGAGGCTCTGAAGCTTTCTTT; CDR3: CAIGGQGGSEAFF
V: TRBV14; D: NA; size: NA; J: TRBJ2-7; DNA: TGTGCCAGCAGCCATCTTCCCCACGAGCAGTACTTC; CDR3: CASSHLPHEQYF
V: TRBV7-9; D: NA; size: NA; J: TRBJ2-7; DNA: TGTGCCAGCAGCTTCTTACAGGGGGGGACCTACGAGCAGTACTTC; CDR3: CASSFLQGGTYEQYF
V: TRBV30; D: NA; size: NA; J: TRBJ1-2; DNA: TGTGCCTGGAGTCCGGGGGCGGGGGGCTACACCTTC; CDR3: CAWSPGAGGYTF
V: TRBV7-2; D: NA; size: NA; J: TRBJ2-4; DNA: TGTGCCAGCAGCGCATTGAGTAGCTACATTCAGTACTTC; CDR3: CASSALSSYIQYF
V: TRBV6-1; D: TRBD2; size: NA; J: TRBJ2-1; DNA: TGTGCCAGCAGTGTTCAACTAGCGGGGGTGAACTCCTACAATGAGCAGTTCTTC; CDR3: CASSVQLAGVNSYNEQFF
V: TRBV2; D: NA; size: NA; J: TRBJ1-1; DNA: TGTGCCAGCAGTGCGCCAGGACTGAACACTGAAGCTTTCTTT; CDR3: CASSAPGLNTEAFF
V: TRBV6-6; D: TRBD1; size: once; J: TRBJ2-7; DNA: TGTGCCAGCAGTATCGCAGGGGGTCGGGAGCAGTACTTC; CDR3: CASSIAGGREQYF
V: TRBV19; D: TRBD2; size: NA; J: TRBJ2-7; DNA: TGTGCCAGTAGCCCGCTAGCGGGAGGGACTTACGAGCAGTACTTC; CDR3: CASSPLAGGTYEQYF
V: TRBV7-2; D: TRBD1; size: NA; J: TRBJ2-7; DNA: TGTGCCAGCAGCTTAGCAGACAGGGTGTCCTACGAGCAGTACTTC; CDR3: CASSLADRVSYEQYF
V: TRBV5-8; D: NA; size: NA; J: TRBJ1-4; DNA: TGTGCCAGCAGCCGTCAAAACATAATAGGTGAAAAACTGTTTTTT; CDR3: CASSRQNIIGEKLFF
V: TRBV11-2; D: NA; size: NA; J: TRBJ2-5; DNA: TGTGCCAGCAGCCCAGGAGGCAGGACTCAAGAGACCCAGTACTTC; CDR3: CASSPGGRTQETQYF
V: TRBV5-6; D: NA; size: NA; J: TRBJ2-7; DNA: TGTGCCAGCAGCTTGGTGGACATGGGGCGGTCGGACGAGCAGTACTTC; CDR3: CASSLVDMGRSDEQYF
V: TRBV4-1; D: TRBD1; size: NA; J: TRBJ2-7; DNA: TGCGCCAGCAGCCAAGACACAGGGGGATCCTACGAGCAGTACTTC; CDR3: CASSQDTGGSYEQYF
V: TRBV2; D: NA; size: NA; J: TRBJ1-5; DNA: TGTGCCAGCAGTGAAGGGGGGTGGGGAAATCAGCCCCAGCATTTT; CDR3: CASSEGGWGNQPQHF
V: TRBV6-6; D: TRBD2; size: NA; J: TRBJ2-2; DNA: TGTGCCAGCAGGGCGGGAGGGCCGTACACCGGGGAGCTGTTTTTT; CDR3: CASRAGGPYTGELFF
V: TRBV7-2; D: NA; size: NA; J: TRBJ2-7; DNA: TGTGCCAGCAGCCCCGGACATCTCGGCTGGGAGCAGTACTTC; CDR3: CASSPGHLGWEQYF
V: TRBV27; D: TRBD2; size: NA; J: TRBJ2-1; DNA: TGTGCCAGCAGTCCGGGACTAGCGGGAGGGAATGAGCAGTTCTTC; CDR3: CASSPGLAGGNEQFF
V: TRBV7-9; D: NA; size: NA; J: TRBJ1-2; DNA: TGTGCCAGCAGCTTCCCCGGGGCCTCTCGCTACACCTTC; CDR3: CASSFPGASRYTF
V: TRBV5-1; D: NA; size: NA; J: TRBJ2-3; DNA: TGCGCCAGCAGCTTGGTGGGGGCAGATACGCAGTATTTT; CDR3: CASSLVGADTQYF